This TCR beta chain derives from a study of T-cell memory formation after mild COVID-19. The CDR3 has 18 residues. The J segment lost 3 bases and the V segment lost 3 bases, leaving 10 bases of the junction unmatched. This clonotype was counted a few times. TCRdb re-called the 5' RACE reads through MiXCR, storing one row per CDR3 protein. The table includes roughly 480,000 distinct CDR3 sequences, approximately 25% detected once. Sequences were obtained from PBMCs or a T cell subset sorted from them (not recorded which). The rearrangement uses TRBV12-3 or TRBV12-4 and TRBJ2-3; 12 bases align to TRBD1. This receptor was obtained from an adult woman who had mild COVID-19 (a few samples of this study predate the infection). Cell type and time point are not known. The CDR3 region has the DNA TGTGCCAGCAGTTTTGGGACAGGGGGCGCAGGGTATACAGATACGCAGTATTTT. Translated: CASSFGTGGAGYTDTQYF.